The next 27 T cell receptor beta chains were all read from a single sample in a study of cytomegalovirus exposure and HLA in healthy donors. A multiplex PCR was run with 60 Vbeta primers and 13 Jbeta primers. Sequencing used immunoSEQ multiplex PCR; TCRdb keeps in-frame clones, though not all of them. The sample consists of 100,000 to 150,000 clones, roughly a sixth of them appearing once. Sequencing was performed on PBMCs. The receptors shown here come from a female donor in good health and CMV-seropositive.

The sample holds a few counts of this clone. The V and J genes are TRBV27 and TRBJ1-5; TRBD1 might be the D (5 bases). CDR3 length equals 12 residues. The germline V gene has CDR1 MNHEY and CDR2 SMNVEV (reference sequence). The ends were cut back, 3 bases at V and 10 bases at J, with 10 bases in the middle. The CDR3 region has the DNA TGTGCCAGCAGTTTCCCCGGGGGACCCCAGCATTTT. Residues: CASSFPGGPQHF.

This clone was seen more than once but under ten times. CDR3 residues: CASSQGTGTLETQYF. As DNA, the CDR3 is TGCGCCAGCAGCCAAGGGACAGGGACTCTCGAGACCCAGTACTTC. The chain carries TRBV4-3 and TRBJ2-5, with TRBD1 matching over 8 bases. The V gene's germline CDR1 is LGHNA and CDR2 YSLEER. The CDR3 is 15 residues long. Trimming removed 1 base from V and 5 bases from J; junction bases left unmatched: 6.

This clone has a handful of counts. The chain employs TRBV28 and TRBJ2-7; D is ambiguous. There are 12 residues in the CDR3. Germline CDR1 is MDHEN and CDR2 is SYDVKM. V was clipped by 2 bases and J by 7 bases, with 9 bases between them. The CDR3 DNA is TGTGCCAGCAGTTTAGTGCTGCGGGAGCAGTACTTC. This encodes CASSLVLREQYF.

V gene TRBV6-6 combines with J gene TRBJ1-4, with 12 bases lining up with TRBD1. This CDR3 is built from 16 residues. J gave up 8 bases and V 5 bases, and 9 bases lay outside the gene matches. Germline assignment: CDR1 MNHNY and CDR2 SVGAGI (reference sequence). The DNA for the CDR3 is TGTGCCAGCAGTACGATGACCGGGACAGGGGGCGAAAAACTGTTTTTT. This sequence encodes CASSTMTGTGGEKLFF.

CDR3 sequence reads: CASSPGQGNQPQHF. The CDR3 DNA is TGTGCCAGCAGCCCAGGGCAAGGCAATCAGCCCCAGCATTTT. The chain couples TRBV6-5 to TRBJ1-5; D perhaps matches TRBD1 (5 bases). The CDR3 is 14 residues long. Trimming removed 6 bases from V and 2 bases from J, with 11 bases in between. CDR1 is MNHEY and CDR2 is SVGAGI in the germline V gene.

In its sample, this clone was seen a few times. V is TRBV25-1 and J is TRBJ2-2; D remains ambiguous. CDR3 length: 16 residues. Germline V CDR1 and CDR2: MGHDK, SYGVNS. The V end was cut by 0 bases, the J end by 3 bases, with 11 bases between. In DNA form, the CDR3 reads TGTGCCAGCAGTGAATATAGTTCCGGGTACACCGGGGAGCTGTTTTTT. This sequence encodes CASSEYSSGYTGELFF.

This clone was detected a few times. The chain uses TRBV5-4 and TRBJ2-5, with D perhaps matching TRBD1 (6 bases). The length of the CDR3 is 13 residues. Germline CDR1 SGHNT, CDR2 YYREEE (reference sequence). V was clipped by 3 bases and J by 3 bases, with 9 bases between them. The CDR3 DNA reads TGTGCCAGCAGCTCCCGGGACAAAGAGACCCAGTACTTC. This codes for CASSSRDKETQYF.

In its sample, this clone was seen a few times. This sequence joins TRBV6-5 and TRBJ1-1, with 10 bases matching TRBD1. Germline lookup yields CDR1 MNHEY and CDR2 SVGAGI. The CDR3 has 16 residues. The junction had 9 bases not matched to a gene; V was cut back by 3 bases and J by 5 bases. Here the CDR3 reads CASSYLRQGAKTEAFF. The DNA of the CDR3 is TGTGCCAGCAGTTATTTACGACAGGGGGCGAAAACTGAAGCTTTCTTT.

The DNA for the CDR3 is TGTGCCAGTAGTCTCTTACAGGGTACTGAAGCTTTCTTT. This encodes CASSLLQGTEAFF. The genes are TRBV19 and TRBJ1-1; the D gene is possibly TRBD1 (6 bases). Trimming shortened V by 5 bases and J by 5 bases, and 12 bases separated the two germline ends. Germline V gene data show CDR1 as LNHDA and CDR2 as SQIVND (reference sequence). This CDR3 comprises 13 residues.

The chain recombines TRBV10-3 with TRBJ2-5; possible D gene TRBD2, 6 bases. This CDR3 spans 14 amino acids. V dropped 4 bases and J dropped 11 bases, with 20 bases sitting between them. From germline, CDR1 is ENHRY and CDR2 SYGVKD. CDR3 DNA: TGTGCCATCAGTGCAAATCTAGCGTTTGAAGAGCAGTACTTC. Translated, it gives CAISANLAFEEQYF.

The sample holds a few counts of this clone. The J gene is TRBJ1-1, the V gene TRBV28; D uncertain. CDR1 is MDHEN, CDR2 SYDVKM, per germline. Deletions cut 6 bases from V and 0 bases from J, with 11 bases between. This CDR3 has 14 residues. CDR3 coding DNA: TGTGCCAGCAGCCGGGTAGCCGTGAACACTGAAGCTTTCTTT. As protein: CASSRVAVNTEAFF.

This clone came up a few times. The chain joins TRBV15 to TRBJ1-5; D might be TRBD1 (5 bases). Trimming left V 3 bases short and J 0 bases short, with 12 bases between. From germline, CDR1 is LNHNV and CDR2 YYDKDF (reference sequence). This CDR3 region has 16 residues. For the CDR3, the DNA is TGTGCCACCAGCAGGGATAGACAGTATAGCAATCAGCCCCAGCATTTT. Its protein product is CATSRDRQYSNQPQHF.

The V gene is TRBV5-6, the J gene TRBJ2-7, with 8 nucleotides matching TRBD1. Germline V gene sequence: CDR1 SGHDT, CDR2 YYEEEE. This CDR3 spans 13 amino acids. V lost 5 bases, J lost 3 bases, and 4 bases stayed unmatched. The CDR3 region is CASSKTGDYEQYF. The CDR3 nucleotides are TGTGCCAGCAGTAAGACAGGGGACTACGAGCAGTACTTC.

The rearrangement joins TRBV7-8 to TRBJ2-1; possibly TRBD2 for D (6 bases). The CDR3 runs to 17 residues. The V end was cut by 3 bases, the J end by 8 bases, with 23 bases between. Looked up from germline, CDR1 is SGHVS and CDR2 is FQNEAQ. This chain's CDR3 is CASSFFSGGTGLDEQFF. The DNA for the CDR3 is TGTGCCAGCAGCTTTTTCTCCGGGGGAACAGGACTCGATGAGCAGTTCTTC.

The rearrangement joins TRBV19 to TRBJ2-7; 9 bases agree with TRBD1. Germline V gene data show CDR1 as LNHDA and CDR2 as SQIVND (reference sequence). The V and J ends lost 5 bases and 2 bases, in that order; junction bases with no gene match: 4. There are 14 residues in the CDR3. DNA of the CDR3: TGTGCCAGTAGTGTCAACAGGGGGCCCTACGAGCAGTACTTC. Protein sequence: CASSVNRGPYEQYF.

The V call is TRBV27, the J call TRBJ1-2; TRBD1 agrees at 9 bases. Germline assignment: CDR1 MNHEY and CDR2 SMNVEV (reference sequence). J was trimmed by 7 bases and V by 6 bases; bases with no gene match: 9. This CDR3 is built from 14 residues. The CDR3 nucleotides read TGTGCCAGCAGCCAGACAGGGGGAAAAATTGGCTACACCTTC. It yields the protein CASSQTGGKIGYTF.

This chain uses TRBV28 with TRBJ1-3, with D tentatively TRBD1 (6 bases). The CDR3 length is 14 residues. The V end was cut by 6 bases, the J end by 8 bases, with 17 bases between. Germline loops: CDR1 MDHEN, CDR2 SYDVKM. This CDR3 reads CASRKTGRWDTIYF. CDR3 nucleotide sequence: TGTGCCAGCAGAAAAACAGGGCGCTGGGACACCATATATTTT.

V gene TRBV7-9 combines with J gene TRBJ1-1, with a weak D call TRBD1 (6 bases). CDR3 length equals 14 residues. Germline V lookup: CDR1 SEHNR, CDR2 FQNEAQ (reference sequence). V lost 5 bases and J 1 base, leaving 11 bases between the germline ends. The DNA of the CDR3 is TGTGCCAGCAGCAAGATACAGGGGAACACTGAAGCTTTCTTT. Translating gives CASSKIQGNTEAFF.

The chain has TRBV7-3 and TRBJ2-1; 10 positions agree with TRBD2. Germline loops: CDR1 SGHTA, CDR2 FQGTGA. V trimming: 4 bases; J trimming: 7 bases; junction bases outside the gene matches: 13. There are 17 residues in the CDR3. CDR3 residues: CASSSRTSSGSMNEQFF. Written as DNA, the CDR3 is TGTGCCAGCAGCTCGAGAACTTCTAGCGGGAGTATGAATGAGCAGTTCTTC.

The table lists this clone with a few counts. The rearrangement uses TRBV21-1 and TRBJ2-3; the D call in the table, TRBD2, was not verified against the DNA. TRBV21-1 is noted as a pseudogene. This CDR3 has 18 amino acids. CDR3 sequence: CASSLRLAGGQAKDTQYF. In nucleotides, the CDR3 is TGTGCCAGCAGCCTACGACTAGCGGGGGGGCAAGCAAAAGATACGCAGTATTTT.

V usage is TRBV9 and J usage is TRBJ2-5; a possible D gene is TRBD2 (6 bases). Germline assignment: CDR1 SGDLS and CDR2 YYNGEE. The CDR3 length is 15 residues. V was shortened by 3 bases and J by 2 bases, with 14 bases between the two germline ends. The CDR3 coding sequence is TGTGCCAGCAGCGGACCGGGACTGCGTCAAGAGACCCAGTACTTC. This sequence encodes CASSGPGLRQETQYF.

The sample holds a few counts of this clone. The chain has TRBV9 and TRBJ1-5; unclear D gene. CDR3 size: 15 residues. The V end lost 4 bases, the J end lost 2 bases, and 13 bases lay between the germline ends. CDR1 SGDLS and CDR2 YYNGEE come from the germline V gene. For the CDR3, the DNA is TGTGCCAGCAGCTCGGGTACGTTGGGCAATCAGCCCCAGCATTTT. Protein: CASSSGTLGNQPQHF.

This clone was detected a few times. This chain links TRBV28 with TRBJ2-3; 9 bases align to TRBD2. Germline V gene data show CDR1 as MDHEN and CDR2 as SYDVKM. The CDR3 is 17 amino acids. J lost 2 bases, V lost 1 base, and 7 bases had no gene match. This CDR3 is CASSLSLAGIVTDTQYF. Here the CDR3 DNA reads TGTGCCAGCAGTTTATCCCTAGCGGGAATCGTCACAGATACGCAGTATTTT.

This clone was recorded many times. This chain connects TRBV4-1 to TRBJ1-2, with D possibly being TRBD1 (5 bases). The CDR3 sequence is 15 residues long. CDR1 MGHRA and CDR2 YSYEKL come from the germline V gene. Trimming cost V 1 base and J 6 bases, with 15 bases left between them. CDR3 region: CASSQGRQGWDGYTF. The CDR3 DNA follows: TGCGCCAGCAGCCAAGGCCGGCAGGGTTGGGATGGCTACACCTTC.

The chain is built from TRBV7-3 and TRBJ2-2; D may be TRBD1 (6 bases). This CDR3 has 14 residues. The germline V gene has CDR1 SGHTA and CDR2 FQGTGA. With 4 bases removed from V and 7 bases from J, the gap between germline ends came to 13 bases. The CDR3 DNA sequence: TGTGCCAGCAGCTCACAGGGAACGGTCGGGGAGCTGTTTTTT. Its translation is CASSSQGTVGELFF. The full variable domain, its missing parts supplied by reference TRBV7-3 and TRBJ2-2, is GAGVSQTPSNKVTEKGKYVELRCDPISGHTALYWYRQSLGQGPEFLIYFQGTGAADDSGLPNDRFFAVRPEGSVSTLKIQRTERGDSAVYLCASSSQGTVGELFFGEGSRLTVL.

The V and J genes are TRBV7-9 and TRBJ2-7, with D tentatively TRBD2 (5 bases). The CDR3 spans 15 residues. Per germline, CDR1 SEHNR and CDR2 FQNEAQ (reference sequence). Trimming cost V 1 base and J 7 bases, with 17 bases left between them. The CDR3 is CASSLVERARGEQYF. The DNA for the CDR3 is TGTGCCAGCAGCTTAGTTGAGCGAGCCCGGGGTGAGCAGTACTTC.

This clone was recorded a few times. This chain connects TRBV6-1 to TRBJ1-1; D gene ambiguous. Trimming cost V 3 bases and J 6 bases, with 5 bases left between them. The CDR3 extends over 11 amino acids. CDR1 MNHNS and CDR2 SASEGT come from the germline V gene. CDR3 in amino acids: CASSDVSEAFF. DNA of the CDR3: TGTGCCAGCAGTGATGTCTCTGAAGCTTTCTTT.